The 18 T cell receptor beta chains reported below all come from one sample, sequenced in a study of CD8+ T cells in alopecia areata. Treatment denoted: oral pan-JAK inhibitor, 5-10 mg twice daily. Extraction of RNA preceded its reverse transcription into cDNA, which served as the sequencing template. Sequencing was performed with immunoSEQ multiplex PCR; in TCRdb, only in-frame clones are kept and a portion is missing. The sample lists approximately 120,000 clones, 61% occurring once. The sample here was CD4+ T cells sorted from blood, taken at week 4, from a patient treated with tofacitinib. The source is a human donor with alopecia areata.

This sequence joins TRBV28 and TRBJ1-2; the D is unclear. Germline CDR1 and CDR2: MDHEN and SYDVKM. The CDR3 consists of 13 residues. V gave up 6 bases and J gave up 4 bases, with 12 bases separating them. CDR3 coding DNA: TGTGCCAGCAGACCCGGTCAAGGCTATGGCTACACCTTC. It yields the protein CASRPGQGYGYTF.

The chain recombines TRBV7-2 with TRBJ2-5; the D is unclear. Germline assignment: CDR1 SGHTA and CDR2 FQGNSA. The CDR3 is made up of 12 amino acids. The V end was cut by 5 bases, the J end by 0 bases, with 4 bases between. This chain's CDR3 is CASSPHQETQYF. The DNA for the CDR3 is TGTGCCAGCAGCCCCCACCAAGAGACCCAGTACTTC. The variable domain in full, completed from reference TRBV7-2 and TRBJ2-5, reads GAGVSQSPSNKVTEKGKDVELRCDPISGHTALYWYRQSLGQGLEFLIYFQGNSAPDKSGLPSDRFSAERTGGSVSTLTIQRTQQEDSAVYLCASSPHQETQYFGPGTRLLVL.

The CDR3 DNA reads TGTGCCAGCCGTTCTCTAGCGGGGGGTGGCAATGAGCAGTTCTTC. Translating it yields CASRSLAGGGNEQFF. The chain combines TRBV14 with TRBJ2-1; 11 positions agree with TRBD2. Germline CDR1 is SGHDN and CDR2 is FVKESK. Germline trimming cut 8 bases from V and 6 bases from J; bases unmatched to any gene: 9. The CDR3 has 15 amino acids.

The chain links TRBV4-3 to TRBJ1-6; unclear D gene. CDR1 LGHNA and CDR2 YSLEER come from the germline V gene. The CDR3 is 15 residues long. V was clipped by 0 bases and J by 7 bases, with 10 bases between them. The CDR3 spells CASSQDPGKNSPLHF. The CDR3 DNA reads as TGCGCCAGCAGCCAAGATCCAGGAAAGAATTCACCCCTCCACTTT.

The chain recombines TRBV19 with TRBJ2-7; perhaps TRBD2 as D (6 bases). Deletions cut 1 base from V and 3 bases from J, with 16 bases between. Germline V gives CDR1 LNHDA, CDR2 SQIVND (reference sequence). This CDR3 has 16 residues. The CDR3 nucleotides are TGTGCCAGTAGTATAGGGGACCCCGGGACTGGCTACGAGCAGTACTTC. As protein: CASSIGDPGTGYEQYF.

This clone has just a few counts. The chain employs TRBV4-3 and TRBJ2-5, with 8 bases aligning to TRBD2. V gave up 1 base and J gave up 5 bases; unmatched junction bases: 0. Germline CDR1 is LGHNA and CDR2 is YSLEER. The CDR3 contains 13 residues. CDR3 bases: TGCGCCAGCAGCCAAGCGGGAGGGGAGACCCAGTACTTC. Protein product: CASSQAGGETQYF.

The chain is built from TRBV28 and TRBJ1-4, with TRBD1 matching over 9 bases. Germline V CDR1 and CDR2: MDHEN, SYDVKM. The ends lost 5 bases at V and 5 bases at J; junction bases unmatched: 6. This CDR3 region has 15 residues. CDR3 DNA: TGTGCCAGCAGTCCACAGGGGGCCGGGAATGAAAAACTGTTTTTT. Translation: CASSPQGAGNEKLFF. Drawing the rest from reference TRBV28 and TRBJ1-4, the complete variable domain is DVKVTQSSRYLVKRTGEKVFLECVQDMDHENMFWYRQDPGLGLRLIYFSYDVKMKEKGDIPEGYSVSREKKERFSLILESASTNQTSMYLCASSPQGAGNEKLFFGSGTQLSVL.

In its sample, this clone was seen a few times. The chain is built from TRBV29-1 and TRBJ2-5; D may be TRBD1 or TRBD2 (6 bases each). Germline CDR1 is SQVTM and CDR2 is ANQGSEA. Trimming took off 7 bases at V and 4 bases at J, with 22 bases between the two ends. This CDR3 region has 15 residues. CDR3 loop: CSAPGATGGGETQYF. In nucleotides, the CDR3 is TGCAGCGCCCCGGGGGCAACTGGAGGGGGAGAGACCCAGTACTTC.

This clone was detected a few times. V is TRBV2 and J is TRBJ1-2; 7 nucleotides align to TRBD1. V trimming: 6 bases; J trimming: 3 bases; junction bases outside the gene matches: 4. Germline V gene data show CDR1 as SNHLY and CDR2 as FYNNEI. The CDR3 is made up of 13 amino acids. CDR3 protein: CASRPDRDYGYTF. The CDR3 nucleotides are TGTGCCAGCAGACCCGACAGGGACTATGGCTACACCTTC.

This chain connects TRBV30 to TRBJ2-1; D gene unclear. Trimming stripped 3 bases from V and 10 bases from J, with 16 bases between. CDR1 is GTSNPN and CDR2 is SVGIG in the germline V gene (reference sequence). The CDR3 runs 13 residues. The CDR3 loop is CAWRKGGGNEQFF. The CDR3 DNA reads as TGTGCCTGGAGAAAGGGCGGCGGCAACGAGCAGTTCTTC.

V and J are TRBV30 and TRBJ2-3; D not certain. V was pared by 4 bases and J by 3 bases, with 8 bases between. Germline V gene lookup returns CDR1 GTSNPN and CDR2 SVGIG (reference sequence). The CDR3 runs to 12 residues. DNA for the CDR3: TGTGCCTGGACCTCAGCGACAGATACGCAGTATTTT. It specifies CAWTSATDTQYF.

CDR3 sequence (DNA): TGTGCCAGCAGTCGATCCAGGGGGTCGAGCTCTGGGGCCAACGTCCTGACTTTC. Protein: CASSRSRGSSSGANVLTF. The chain combines TRBV7-2 with TRBJ2-6; 7 bases are shared with TRBD1. The CDR3 is made up of 18 amino acids. Germline V gene data show CDR1 as SGHTA and CDR2 as FQGNSA. The V segment lost 6 bases and the J segment 0 bases; nucleotides outside the gene matches: 11.

The V gene is TRBV7-9, the J gene TRBJ1-5; D call uncertain. CDR3 size: 15 residues. Germline V CDR1 and CDR2: SEHNR, FQNEAQ (reference sequence). The V and J ends lost 5 bases and 3 bases respectively, with 14 bases between them. CDR3 sequence (DNA): TGTGCCAGCAGCCAACACTCAGAGGCCAATCAGCCCCAGCATTTT. It specifies CASSQHSEANQPQHF.

This chain links TRBV29-1 with TRBJ2-5; D gene ambiguous. The CDR3 is 14 residues long. Germline-derived CDR1 and CDR2 are SQVTM and ANQGSEA. Deletions cut 4 bases from V and 2 bases from J, with 14 bases between. CDR3 DNA sequence: TGCAGCGTTGGCCCGGGCGGCAGACAAGAGACCCAGTACTTC. Residues: CSVGPGGRQETQYF.

The chain links TRBV28 to TRBJ1-4; no firm D call. Trimming pared 2 bases from V and 5 bases from J, leaving 12 bases between. Germline values: CDR1 MDHEN, CDR2 SYDVKM. The CDR3 runs to 15 residues. The CDR3 coding sequence is TGTGCCAGCAGTTTAGGTCTGGGGAGCAATGAAAAACTGTTTTTT. Translation gives CASSLGLGSNEKLFF. Full variable domain (missing parts from reference TRBV28 and TRBJ1-4): DVKVTQSSRYLVKRTGEKVFLECVQDMDHENMFWYRQDPGLGLRLIYFSYDVKMKEKGDIPEGYSVSREKKERFSLILESASTNQTSMYLCASSLGLGSNEKLFFGSGTQLSVL.

The CDR3 nucleotides are TGTGCCAGCAGCCCGGGACAAGAGACCCAGTACTTC. Translated, it gives CASSPGQETQYF. This chain connects TRBV5-6 to TRBJ2-5, with a tentative D call TRBD2 (5 bases). Per the germline V gene, CDR1 is SGHDT and CDR2 is YYEEEE. The CDR3 has 12 residues. The V end lost 4 bases, the J end lost 2 bases, and 6 bases lay between the germline ends.

This chain connects TRBV27 to TRBJ1-6, with TRBD1 identical over 7 bases. V shed 0 bases, J shed 7 bases, and the junction held 6 bases outside the gene matches. The germline V gene encodes CDR1 MNHEY and CDR2 SMNVEV (reference sequence). This CDR3 contains 16 residues. The CDR3 here is CASSLSTGSRNSPLHF. As DNA, the CDR3 is TGTGCCAGCAGTTTATCGACAGGGTCGAGGAATTCACCCCTCCACTTT.

The sample holds one count of this clone. The chain employs TRBV4-1 and TRBJ1-2; TRBD1 agrees at 10 bases. Germline V gene sequence: CDR1 MGHRA, CDR2 YSYEKL. J was trimmed by 8 bases and V by 4 bases; bases with no gene match: 4. CDR3 length equals 13 residues. The CDR3 DNA reads TGCGCCAGCAGCCGCCGGGACAGGGGAGGCTACACCTTC. Translation gives CASSRRDRGGYTF.